This T cell receptor beta chain was sequenced for a study of T-cell memory formation after mild COVID-19. Points from the study as a whole: Whereas later expanders leaned CD4+, clones contracting day 15 to 85 showed a balanced CD4/CD8 makeup. Unconfirmed was the SARS-CoV-2 specificity of second-wave clones that peaked on day 37. The main location of contracting CD4+ clones was CM and EM, and that of contracting CD8+ clones was EMRA.

V lost 4 bases to trimming and J lost 2 bases; unmatched junction nucleotides: 6. The CDR3 totals 17 residues. The germline gives CDR1 SGHRS, CDR2 YFSETQ. This clonotype was seen only a few times. What it binds is not known. Researchers used 5'RACE with constant-segment primers to make TCR alpha and TCR beta cDNA libraries that carry sample barcodes and UMIs. TCRdb re-derived calls from the 5' RACE reads in MiXCR, one entry per CDR3 protein. This sample carries approximately 150,000 distinct CDR3 sequences, roughly 6.3% of them seen once, and the ten largest clones take just over 2%. Sequenced sample: PBMCs or a T cell subset sorted from them (not recorded which). The receptor's source is an adult woman who had mild COVID-19 (a few samples of this study predate the infection). Cell type and time point are not known. This chain links TRBV5-1 with TRBJ2-6, with 10 bases identical to TRBD2. The CDR3 DNA sequence: TGCGCCAGCAGCCTTACTAGCGGGAACCCTGGGGCCAACGTCCTGACTTTC. Translated, it gives CASSLTSGNPGANVLTF.